The 24 T cell receptor beta chains reported below all come from one sample, sequenced in a study of T cell responses to AZD1222 COVID-19 vaccine (dated by TCRdb to the early 2020s). Reading the label with the study, this specimen's time point is: about 28 days (+/-7) after the second vaccine dose. Library preparation used the immunoSEQ multiplex PCR assay. TCRdb holds this immuneACCESS table with in-frame rearrangements only. Some clones are missing; in checked studies, unresolved V genes explain under half, and the rest has no known cause. This sample is represented by about 110,000 clones; approximately 90% of them were singletons. 15% of the sample is in the top ten clones. The material was peripheral blood, obtained 28 days after the second AZD1222 dose. The receptor source for this set is an adult who received the AZD1222 COVID-19 vaccine.

The V call is TRBV5-4, the J call TRBJ2-2; D is uncertain. V was clipped by 0 bases and J by 0 bases, with 6 bases between them. The CDR3 runs to 15 residues. CDR1 and CDR2 (germline): SGHNT, YYREEE (reference sequence). CDR3 amino acids: CASSLVGSNTGELFF. In DNA form, the CDR3 reads TGTGCCAGCAGCTTGGTGGGATCGAACACCGGGGAGCTGTTTTTT.

CDR3 sequence (DNA): TGTGCCAGCAGCCGCGGCGGGGGCAGCTATGGCTACACCTTC. This sequence encodes CASSRGGGSYGYTF. The chain employs TRBV11-2 and TRBJ1-2, with a possible D match to TRBD1 (6 bases). The CDR3 loop spans 14 amino acids. Germline loops: CDR1 SGHAT, CDR2 FQNNGV. V was trimmed by 5 bases and J by 4 bases, leaving 14 bases between them.

This chain uses TRBV19 with TRBJ1-6, with TRBD1 as a possible D gene (6 bases). V lost 6 bases and J lost 8, with 11 bases in between. The CDR3 is 13 residues long. Germline V gene lookup returns CDR1 LNHDA and CDR2 SQIVND (reference sequence). The CDR3 loop reads CASSQGWDSPLHF. CDR3 in DNA: TGTGCCAGTAGCCAGGGGTGGGATTCACCCCTCCACTTT.

This chain links TRBV4-1 with TRBJ2-7, with TRBD1 matching 8 bases. CDR1 is MGHRA, CDR2 YSYEKL, per germline. CDR3 size: 15 residues. V gave up 4 bases and J gave up 5 bases; unmatched junction bases: 10. Here the CDR3 DNA reads TGCGCCAGCAGCCCTGGACAGGGATATTCCCACGAGCAGTACTTC. It yields the protein CASSPGQGYSHEQYF.

The V call is TRBV28, the J call TRBJ2-1, with TRBD1 matching over 7 bases. Germline trimming cut 5 bases from V and 7 bases from J; bases unmatched to any gene: 8. CDR1 is MDHEN and CDR2 is SYDVKM in the germline V gene. This CDR3 is 14 amino acids long. The CDR3 bases are TGTGCCAGCAGTCCCCGACAGGGTTGGAATGAGCAGTTCTTC. Amino acid sequence: CASSPRQGWNEQFF.

The CDR3 reads CATSRDRAVPFNYGYTF. Written as DNA, the CDR3 is TGTGCCACCAGCAGAGATAGGGCAGTACCTTTTAACTATGGCTACACCTTC. The gene calls are TRBV15 and TRBJ1-2, with D unclear. Per the germline V gene, CDR1 is LNHNV and CDR2 is YYDKDF (reference sequence). There are 17 residues in the CDR3. Trimming pared 0 bases from V and 1 base from J, leaving 15 bases between.

This rearrangement joins TRBV24-1 to TRBJ1-5; D remains ambiguous. The CDR3 is made up of 14 amino acids. The germline gives CDR1 KGHDR, CDR2 SFDVKD. The ends were cut back, 6 bases at V and 7 bases at J, with 15 bases in the middle. Here the CDR3 reads CATSLRSSTQPQHF. CDR3 bases: TGTGCCACCAGTTTACGGAGCTCAACCCAGCCCCAGCATTTT.

The chain employs TRBV3-1 (or the pseudogene TRBV3-2) and TRBJ2-1; 12 bases map to TRBD2. The ends lost 0 bases at V and 0 bases at J; junction bases unmatched: 3. The CDR3 spans 18 residues. The germline gives CDR1 LGHDT, CDR2 YNNKEL (reference sequence). CDR3 nucleotides: TGTGCCAGCAGCCAAGACGGACTAGCGGGGATCTCCTACAATGAGCAGTTCTTC. It encodes CASSQDGLAGISYNEQFF.

The chain carries TRBV11-2 and TRBJ1-2; D possibly corresponds to TRBD1 (5 bases). The CDR3 runs 15 residues. V lost 5 bases and J 2 bases, leaving 15 bases between the germline ends. Germline lookup yields CDR1 SGHAT and CDR2 FQNNGV. CDR3 DNA: TGTGCCAGCAGCCCCCACCAGGGCGACAACTATGGCTACACCTTC. Translation gives CASSPHQGDNYGYTF.

The chain joins TRBV3-1 (or the pseudogene TRBV3-2) to TRBJ2-1; TRBD1 agrees at 12 bases. The length of the CDR3 is 15 residues. CDR1 and CDR2 (germline): LGHDT, YNNKEL (reference sequence). V shed 5 bases, J shed 10 bases, and the junction held 9 bases outside the gene matches. This chain's CDR3 is CASSTPGTGGQEQFF. The CDR3 DNA follows: TGTGCCAGCAGCACCCCAGGGACAGGGGGCCAAGAGCAGTTCTTC.

This rearrangement joins TRBV5-1 to TRBJ2-3; D remains unclear. The V and J ends lost 0 bases and 0 bases respectively, with 8 bases between them. Germline loops: CDR1 SGHRS, CDR2 YFSETQ. The CDR3 covers 15 residues. CDR3 in DNA: TGCGCCAGCAGCTTGGGTGTAGGCAGCACAGATACGCAGTATTTT. Protein sequence: CASSLGVGSTDTQYF.

The chain employs TRBV18 and TRBJ2-7; a possible D gene is TRBD1 (5 bases). Germline-derived CDR1 and CDR2 are KGHSH and LQKENI. The V and J ends lost 3 bases and 7 bases respectively, with 13 bases between them. The CDR3 sequence is 13 residues long. This CDR3 reads CASSPSGMWEQYF. The CDR3 coding sequence is TGTGCCAGCTCACCTTCAGGGATGTGGGAGCAGTACTTC. The entire variable domain, with the rest obtained from reference TRBV18 and TRBJ2-7, is as follows: NAGVMQNPRHLVRRRGQEARLRCSPMKGHSHVYWYRQLPEEGLKFMVYLQKENIIDESGMPKERFSAEFPKEGPSILRIQQVVRGDSAAYFCASSPSGMWEQYFGPGTRLTVT.

This clone was recorded a few times. The chain joins TRBV7-9 to TRBJ1-3; D gene unclear. Trimming shortened V by 5 bases and J by 0 bases, and 5 bases separated the two germline ends. This CDR3 contains 13 residues. The germline gives CDR1 SEHNR, CDR2 FQNEAQ (reference sequence). CDR3 protein: CASSPSSGNTIYF. CDR3 in DNA: TGTGCCAGCAGCCCCAGCTCTGGAAACACCATATATTTT.

This chain uses TRBV19 with TRBJ2-3; D may be TRBD2 (5 bases). Trimming pared 6 bases from V and 2 bases from J, leaving 12 bases between. The germline V gene encodes CDR1 LNHDA and CDR2 SQIVND (reference sequence). This CDR3 is 14 amino acids long. CDR3 sequence (DNA): TGTGCCAGTAGGACGGGGTACCACACAGATACGCAGTATTTT. Translation: CASRTGYHTDTQYF.

This clone was detected only once. The gene calls are TRBV5-1 and TRBJ2-2; 7 bases agree with TRBD2. The J segment lost 0 bases and the V segment lost 1 base, leaving 15 bases of the junction unmatched. CDR1 SGHRS and CDR2 YFSETQ come from the germline V gene. This CDR3 is built from 20 residues. CDR3 DNA sequence: TGCGCCAGCAGCTTGAGTCGGGGCTCGGGCGGGGGATCGAACACCGGGGAGCTGTTTTTT. Protein: CASSLSRGSGGGSNTGELFF.

V is TRBV19 and J is TRBJ1-3; 8 bases fit TRBD1. Germline V gene data show CDR1 as LNHDA and CDR2 as SQIVND (reference sequence). This CDR3 comprises 16 residues. The junction had 10 bases not matched to a gene; V was cut back by 6 bases and J by 3 bases. The DNA for the CDR3 is TGTGCCAGTAGCAACTCGCAGGGGGCTAGTGGAAACACCATATATTTT. Amino acid sequence: CASSNSQGASGNTIYF.

The chain links TRBV7-9 to TRBJ2-7; D not certain. The CDR3 sequence is 12 residues long. Per germline, CDR1 SEHNR and CDR2 FQNEAQ (reference sequence). Deletions cut 6 bases from V and 6 bases from J, with 12 bases between. The CDR3, as DNA: TGTGCCAGCAGTTATTCGGACGTCGAGCAGTACTTC. This gives the protein CASSYSDVEQYF. Full variable domain (outside the CDR3, taken from reference TRBV7-9 and TRBJ2-7): DTGVSQNPRHKITKRGQNVTFRCDPISEHNRLYWYRQTLGQGPEFLTYFQNEAQLEKSRLLSDRFSAERPKGSFSTLEIQRTEQGDSAMYLCASSYSDVEQYFGPGTRLTVT.

The J gene is TRBJ2-1, the V gene TRBV19; 7 nucleotides align to TRBD2. J was trimmed by 4 bases and V by 1 base; bases with no gene match: 1. There are 14 residues in the CDR3. The germline CDR1 and CDR2 sequences are LNHDA and SQIVND (reference sequence). CDR3 DNA sequence: TGTGCCAGTAGTATAGGACTAGCTTACAATGAGCAGTTCTTC. It is translated as CASSIGLAYNEQFF.

The count of this clone is one. V usage is TRBV3-1 (or the pseudogene TRBV3-2) and J usage is TRBJ2-7, with D unclear. V lost 4 bases to trimming and J lost 3 bases, with 10 bases between them. This CDR3 is built from 13 residues. Germline V gene data show CDR1 as LGHDT and CDR2 as YNNKEL (reference sequence). The CDR3 sequence is CASSPRMGYEQYF. The CDR3, as DNA: TGTGCCAGCAGCCCCCGGATGGGCTACGAGCAGTACTTC.

The genes are TRBV7-6 and TRBJ1-6; TRBD1 matches at 10 bases. Trimming took 3 bases from V and 9 from J; bases not matched to a gene: 5. This CDR3 is 15 amino acids long. Germline CDR1 and CDR2: SGHVS and FNYEAQ. CDR3 amino acids: CASSLSGQGPSPLHF. CDR3 in DNA: TGTGCCAGCAGCTTGTCGGGACAGGGGCCTTCACCCCTCCACTTT.

The chain carries TRBV5-4 and TRBJ2-1, with D possibly TRBD1 on 6 matching bases. The CDR3 extends over 14 amino acids. Trimming took 4 bases from V and 9 from J, leaving 17 bases between them. The germline V gene has CDR1 SGHNT and CDR2 YYREEE (reference sequence). The CDR3 bases are TGTGCCAGCAGCACTCGCAGACAGGAAGGTGAGCAGTTCTTC. Amino acid sequence: CASSTRRQEGEQFF.

This chain uses TRBV11-3 with TRBJ1-3; 7 bases are a match to TRBD1. The CDR3 has 18 residues. Germline loops: CDR1 SGHNT, CDR2 YENEEA. Unmatched junction bases numbered 13, after V lost 5 bases and J lost 0 bases. Here the CDR3 DNA reads TGTGCCAGCAGCACTAGTAGGGGACAGATCCTCTCTGGAAACACCATATATTTT. Protein: CASSTSRGQILSGNTIYF.

The genes are TRBV27 and TRBJ1-3; unclear D gene. Germline V lookup: CDR1 MNHEY, CDR2 SMNVEV (reference sequence). V lost 3 bases, J lost 3 bases, and 6 bases lay in between. The length of the CDR3 is 13 residues. DNA for the CDR3: TGTGCCAGCAGTTTGTGGCTTGGAAACACCATATATTTT. Protein product: CASSLWLGNTIYF.

V usage is TRBV11-3 and J usage is TRBJ2-7; no firm D call. Per the germline V gene, CDR1 is SGHNT and CDR2 is YENEEA. Trimming shortened V by 1 base and J by 4 bases, and 8 bases separated the two germline ends. The CDR3 is 13 amino acids. The CDR3 sequence is CASSLVSAYEQYF. DNA for the CDR3: TGTGCCAGCAGCTTAGTCTCGGCTTACGAGCAGTACTTC.